The rows below give T cell receptor beta chains drawn from one sample of a study of chemoradiotherapy in HPV16-positive cancers. The repertoire was sequenced with immunoSEQ multiplex PCR; TCRdb's copy has only in-frame clones and lacks some. The sample has approximately 52,000 clones, about nine tenths seen once. The sample here was blood, taken from a patient who underwent chemoradiotherapy. The origin of the receptors is a human donor with HPV-associated anogenital cancer. Each CDR3 is given with its conserved first and last residue. Each record gives: clone size, V gene, J gene, CDR3 protein. A row's size may be missing; if present it is once, few, many or a size class.

size: NA; V: TRBV27; J: TRBJ2-7; CDR3: CASSLRGRGPVTYEQYF
size: NA; V: TRBV6-5; J: TRBJ1-2; CDR3: CASSYSRRQSNGYTF
size: NA; V: TRBV7-9; J: TRBJ2-7; CDR3: CASSSTRSYEQYF
size: NA; V: TRBV7-2; J: TRBJ1-1; CDR3: CASSLALSNSEAFF
size: few; V: TRBV13; J: TRBJ2-7; CDR3: CASSPRQGGYEQYF
size: NA; V: TRBV6-5; J: TRBJ2-7; CDR3: CASRLGWRSYEQYF
size: NA; V: TRBV30; J: TRBJ1-3; CDR3: CAWSTGAGNTIYF
size: NA; V: TRBV5-1; J: TRBJ2-3; CDR3: CASSLDGDLSTDTQYF
size: NA; V: TRBV6-6; J: TRBJ1-1; CDR3: CASSYVSGGPTEAFF
size: NA; V: TRBV7-8; J: TRBJ2-5; CDR3: CASNRETQYF
size: NA; V: TRBV6-1; J: TRBJ2-5; CDR3: CASSERLAGGPNEETQYF
size: NA; V: TRBV10-3; J: TRBJ2-5; CDR3: CAISRDRAQETQYF
size: NA; V: TRBV7-7; J: TRBJ2-7; CDR3: CASSLALSSYEQYF
size: few; V: TRBV6-5; J: TRBJ2-6; CDR3: CASSGRESGANVLTF
size: NA; V: TRBV9; J: TRBJ2-7; CDR3: CASSVAGSAYEQYF
size: once; V: TRBV6-1; J: TRBJ1-4; CDR3: CASRRGTAAVEKLFF
size: NA; V: TRBV6-6; J: TRBJ1-2; CDR3: CASSYVGEYGYTF
size: once; V: TRBV5-6; J: TRBJ2-2; CDR3: CASTSIGLGSFLGELFF
size: NA; V: TRBV7-2; J: TRBJ1-4; CDR3: CASSPWGEKLFF
size: NA; V: TRBV1; J: TRBJ2-7; CDR3: CTSSQDTDTQEYF
size: NA; V: TRBV28; J: TRBJ2-5; CDR3: CASSPGGDFQETQYF
size: few; V: TRBV5-6; J: TRBJ2-7; CDR3: CASRSQGAYYEQYF
size: NA; V: TRBV30; J: TRBJ2-7; CDR3: CAWSVRGPGEQYF
size: once; V: TRBV5-1; J: TRBJ1-1; CDR3: CASSPGDTTEAFF
size: NA; V: TRBV5-1; J: TRBJ2-3; CDR3: CASTWYATTDTQYF
size: NA; V: TRBV5-6; J: TRBJ1-5; CDR3: CASSSLDRPNQPQHF
size: NA; V: TRBV9; J: TRBJ2-5; CDR3: CASSAQETQYF
size: NA; V: TRBV5-1; J: TRBJ1-6; CDR3: CASSSGTEYSPLHF
size: NA; V: TRBV7-3; J: TRBJ1-1; CDR3: CASSPYVPGQYPSSEAFF
size: NA; V: TRBV5-6; J: TRBJ1-1; CDR3: CASSFPREGTEAFF
size: NA; V: TRBV5-1; J: TRBJ2-5; CDR3: CASSLASGEETQYF
size: NA; V: TRBV19; J: TRBJ1-2; CDR3: CASSERNYGYTF
size: NA; V: TRBV13; J: TRBJ2-2; CDR3: CASSLSVGVNTGELFF
size: NA; V: TRBV7-2; J: TRBJ1-6; CDR3: CASSVYTGGNSPLHF
size: NA; V: TRBV29-1; J: TRBJ2-7; CDR3: CSVEIQGRSYEQYF
size: NA; V: TRBV6-5; J: TRBJ1-2; CDR3: CASHEGGDYGYTF
size: NA; V: TRBV18; J: TRBJ2-5; CDR3: CASSLLGETQYF
size: NA; V: TRBV19; J: TRBJ2-5; CDR3: CASSRGQGRREQETQYF
size: NA; V: TRBV5-6; J: TRBJ2-5; CDR3: CASSPAGVATQYF
size: NA; V: TRBV5-8; J: TRBJ1-2; CDR3: CASSFEGARGYTF
size: NA; V: TRBV6-1; J: TRBJ2-1; CDR3: CASSVLLGQRNEQFF
size: NA; V: TRBV6-5; J: TRBJ1-6; CDR3: CASSDRDRNSPLHF
size: NA; V: TRBV7-2; J: TRBJ2-5; CDR3: CASSRLLGGRVTQYF
size: NA; V: TRBV5-1; J: TRBJ2-1; CDR3: CASSLPIRDRGGDEQFF